One and the same sample provided the 20 T cell receptor beta chains below, sequenced in a study of T cells after yellow fever vaccination. TCRdb re-analysed the 5' RACE reads in MiXCR, keeping a single row per CDR3 protein. Of 250,000 to 300,000 distinct CDR3 sequences listed, around 9.3% are singletons. Sequenced here: CD4+ T cells sorted from PBMCs, sampled 5 days after the yellow fever booster vaccination. These receptors all stem from a man aged 18-30 years who received the YFV17D yellow fever vaccine.

The chain has TRBV12-3 or TRBV12-4 and TRBJ2-7; 9 bases map to TRBD1. V shed 6 bases and J 4 bases; nucleotides not matched to a gene: 7. The CDR3 spans 14 residues. CDR3 region: CASSTGQGGYEQYF. The CDR3 nucleotides are TGTGCCAGCAGCACGGGACAGGGAGGGTACGAGCAGTACTTC.

This clonotype was seen repeatedly, ten times or more. The chain joins TRBV5-1 to TRBJ2-7; weak D call: TRBD1 (6 bases). CDR1 and CDR2 from the germline V gene are SGHRS and YFSETQ. Trimming shortened V by 5 bases and J by 6 bases, and 15 bases separated the two germline ends. This CDR3 is built from 13 residues. The CDR3 sequence: CASRIQGAAEQYF. DNA for the CDR3: TGCGCCAGCAGGATACAGGGAGCGGCCGAGCAGTACTTC.

V usage is TRBV4-2 and J usage is TRBJ2-3; 13 bases line up with TRBD2. Germline loops: CDR1 LGHNA, CDR2 YNFKEQ. J was trimmed by 7 bases and V by 1 base; bases with no gene match: 8. This CDR3 spans 17 amino acids. The CDR3 DNA reads TGTGCCAGCAGCCAAGGAGGGACTAGCGGGAATTTAAATACGCAGTATTTT. Protein sequence: CASSQGGTSGNLNTQYF.

This sequence joins TRBV11-2 and TRBJ1-2; D may be TRBD1 (6 bases). In germline, CDR1 is SGHAT, CDR2 FQNNGV. This CDR3 region has 14 residues. Trimming cost V 0 bases and J 4 bases, with 9 bases left between them. In DNA, the CDR3 is TGTGCCAGCAGCTTAGAACAGGGTAGCTATGGCTACACCTTC. Translated: CASSLEQGSYGYTF.

CDR3 bases: TGCGCCAGCAGCCCTCTCCGCGGGACTAGCGGGAACACAGATACGCAGTATTTT. Its translation is CASSPLRGTSGNTDTQYF. The rearrangement uses TRBV4-1 and TRBJ2-3; TRBD2 agrees at 13 bases. The CDR3 loop spans 18 amino acids. Per germline, CDR1 MGHRA and CDR2 YSYEKL. Trimming removed 4 bases from V and 2 bases from J; junction bases left unmatched: 9.

The V call is TRBV10-3, the J call TRBJ2-7; 7 bases are a match to TRBD2. The CDR3 runs 14 residues. Germline loops: CDR1 ENHRY, CDR2 SYGVKD. Trimming removed 4 bases from V and 3 bases from J; junction bases left unmatched: 6. In nucleotides, the CDR3 is TGTGCCATCAGTGTTGGGGGGGAGTACTACGAGCAGTACTTC. This sequence encodes CAISVGGEYYEQYF.

This clonotype was counted between two and nine times. The chain carries TRBV7-2 and TRBJ1-2, with a tentative D call TRBD1 (6 bases). The V gene's germline CDR1 is SGHTA and CDR2 FQGNSA. V dropped 2 bases and J dropped 4 bases, with 17 bases sitting between them. The CDR3 is 16 residues long. The CDR3 DNA reads as TGTGCCAGCAGCTTATTCCTTCCAGGGGCTACCTATGGCTACACCTTC. Translating gives CASSLFLPGATYGYTF.

The rearrangement links TRBV18 to TRBJ2-6; no definite D call. The CDR3 has 14 amino acids. The germline CDR1 and CDR2 sequences are KGHSH and LQKENI. Deletions cut 4 bases from V and 0 bases from J, with 4 bases between. The CDR3 DNA sequence: TGTGCCAGCTCACAGGCCTCTGGGGCCAACGTCCTGACTTTC. Protein: CASSQASGANVLTF.

The CDR3 protein is CAWTLTGSPLHF. The CDR3 DNA follows: TGTGCCTGGACACTGACGGGATCACCCCTCCACTTT. The rearrangement links TRBV30 to TRBJ1-6; D is ambiguous. V lost 4 bases and J 10 bases, leaving 11 bases between the germline ends. Per the germline V gene, CDR1 is GTSNPN and CDR2 is SVGIG (reference sequence). The CDR3 is 12 amino acids.

The chain has TRBV6-1 and TRBJ2-7, with TRBD1 matching over 7 bases. Germline CDR1 MNHNS, CDR2 SASEGT. The CDR3 contains 13 residues. The junction had 5 bases not matched to a gene; V was cut back by 6 bases and J by 3 bases. The CDR3 coding sequence is TGTGCCAGCAGAGTCGGGACAGACTACGAGCAGTACGTC. As protein: CASRVGTDYEQYV.

The V gene is TRBV4-3, the J gene TRBJ1-2; D gene ambiguous. CDR3 size: 14 residues. CDR1 is LGHNA and CDR2 is YSLEER in the germline V gene. Trimming removed 1 base from V and 4 bases from J, with 10 bases in between. CDR3 sequence: CASSQGEEGYGYTF. In DNA, the CDR3 is TGCGCCAGCAGCCAAGGGGAAGAGGGCTATGGCTACACCTTC.

The chain joins TRBV19 to TRBJ2-5; D not resolved. Per the germline V gene, CDR1 is LNHDA and CDR2 is SQIVND (reference sequence). There are 11 residues in the CDR3. The V gene lost 5 bases and the J gene lost 6 bases, with 7 bases spanning the gap. CDR3: CASSSTQTQYF. The CDR3, as DNA: TGTGCCAGTAGTTCGACCCAGACCCAGTACTTC.

V usage is TRBV5-5 and J usage is TRBJ2-6, with D maybe TRBD1 (6 bases). V lost 0 bases to trimming and J lost 9 bases, with 10 bases between them. CDR1 is SGHKS and CDR2 is YYEKEE in the germline V gene (reference sequence). This CDR3 has 14 residues. CDR3 nucleotides: TGTGCCAGCAGCTTGGCAGGGGAAATCAACGTCCTGACTTTC. It is translated as CASSLAGEINVLTF.

This clonotype was picked up a small number of times. The chain has TRBV6-2 or TRBV6-3 and TRBJ2-7; possible D gene TRBD1, 6 bases. The CDR3 has 12 amino acids. V was shortened by 4 bases and J by 5 bases, with 9 bases between the two germline ends. CDR1 and CDR2 from the germline V gene are MNHEY and SVGEGT. CDR3 residues: CASSLYRDEQYF. DNA for the CDR3: TGTGCCAGCAGTTTGTACAGGGACGAGCAGTACTTC.

The CDR3 coding sequence is TGCAGTGCTAGAGAGGGACCCGATGGAAAACTGTTTTTT. This encodes CSAREGPDGKLFF. The chain recombines TRBV20-1 with TRBJ1-4; tentative D call: TRBD1 (5 bases). The CDR3 covers 13 residues. Germline CDR1 DFQATT, CDR2 SNEGSKA (reference sequence). V lost 0 bases and J 10 bases, leaving 12 bases between the germline ends.

The sample holds many counts of this clonotype. This CDR3 is CASSVDFGGSTPLHF. In DNA form, the CDR3 reads TGTGCCAGCAGCGTAGATTTCGGGGGGTCCACACCCCTCCACTTT. This chain joins TRBV9 and TRBJ1-6; D possibly corresponds to TRBD1 (5 bases). This CDR3 spans 15 amino acids. V was pared by 0 bases and J by 11 bases, with 15 bases between. CDR1 is SGDLS, CDR2 YYNGEE, per germline.

This clonotype turned up a few times. The V gene is TRBV12-3 or TRBV12-4, the J gene TRBJ1-3; unclear D gene. Trimming pared 6 bases from V and 0 bases from J, leaving 12 bases between. This CDR3 has 15 amino acids. CDR3 in amino acids: CASRSHTVSGNTIYF. For the CDR3, the DNA is TGTGCCAGCAGAAGCCACACCGTCTCTGGAAACACCATATATTTT.

This clonotype has just a few counts. This CDR3 is CASSLISGLTANEQFF. CDR3 nucleotide sequence: TGTGCCAGCAGCTTAATATCCGGGCTTACCGCCAATGAGCAGTTCTTC. V and J are TRBV7-9 and TRBJ2-1, with D uncertain. Germline V gene sequence: CDR1 SEHNR, CDR2 FQNEAQ (reference sequence). Between the trimmed V and J ends, which lost 2 bases and 6 bases, there was a span of 17 bases. The CDR3 sequence is 16 residues long.

With respect to this clonotype: The junction differs from germline at one of its ends, possibly a read error. The chain recombines TRBV10-2 with TRBJ1-3; the D is unclear. CDR1 is WSHSY and CDR2 is SAAADI in the germline V gene. CDR3 length: 13 residues. The CDR3 nucleotides read TGCGCCATCAGTGAGTCGATTGGAAACACCATATATTTT. Its translation is CAISESIGNTIYF.

This chain uses TRBV7-6 with TRBJ2-2; either TRBD1 or TRBD2 may supply D (5 bases each). CDR1 is SGHVS and CDR2 is FNYEAQ in the germline V gene. V dropped 5 bases and J dropped 6 bases, with 16 bases sitting between them. CDR3 length equals 15 residues. The CDR3 DNA reads TGTGCCAGCAGCCCCGGGACCCAGGGACCCGGGGAGCTGTTTTTT. Translation gives CASSPGTQGPGELFF.